Below, 11 T cell receptor beta chains from the same sample are listed, as sequenced in a study of tumor and adjacent non-tumor tissue in lung cancer. The library came from three nested PCR rounds adapted from ARM-PCR protocols. MiXCR, applied by TCRdb to the multiplex PCR reads, yields one record per CDR3 protein. Of approximately 120,000 distinct CDR3 sequences listed, roughly 75% are singletons. The template was RNA from unsorted bulk tissue. Source material: lung tumor tissue. These TCRs come from a woman between 55 and 75 years old with non-small cell lung cancer.

Concerning this clonotype: This sequence may be a read error, since a much larger clone differs from it by one base. The chain couples TRBV12-3 or TRBV12-4 to TRBJ1-4; the D gene is possibly TRBD1 (5 bases). The ends were cut back, 3 bases at V and 4 bases at J, with 9 bases in the middle. The CDR3 is 14 residues long. CDR3 in DNA: TGTGCCAGCAGTTTGGGCAGGGTTAATGAAAAACTGTTTTTT. Translating gives CASSLGRVNEKLFF.

This clonotype was found many times. The rearrangement links TRBV20-1 to TRBJ2-7, with D tentatively TRBD2 (5 bases). With 3 bases removed from V and 2 bases from J, the gap between germline ends came to 14 bases. The CDR3 is 14 residues long. Per the germline V gene, CDR1 is DFQATT and CDR2 is SNEGSKA (reference sequence). CDR3 in DNA: TGCAGTGCTAGTTCTAGCTACGTGACCTACGAGCAGTACTTC. This translates into CSASSSYVTYEQYF.

The chain joins TRBV6-6 to TRBJ2-7; a weak D match, TRBD1 (6 bases). This CDR3 has 13 amino acids. Germline V gene sequence: CDR1 MNHNY, CDR2 SVGAGI (reference sequence). Deletions cut 5 bases from V and 13 bases from J, with 21 bases between. This CDR3 reads CASSTQQGYVQYF. CDR3 nucleotides: TGTGCCAGCAGTACGCAACAGGGCTACGTGCAATACTTC.

The V gene is TRBV13, the J gene TRBJ2-5, with D maybe TRBD2 (6 bases). This CDR3 region has 14 residues. Germline V lookup: CDR1 PRHDT, CDR2 FYEKMQ (reference sequence). Trimming left V 3 bases short and J 7 bases short, with 15 bases between. The CDR3 loop reads CASSFGGLEVTQYF. The CDR3 bases are TGTGCCAGCAGCTTCGGGGGATTGGAGGTGACCCAGTACTTC.

This clonotype was observed once. The missing conserved phenylalanine or tryptophan at the end of this CDR3 makes a read error likely. This chain links TRBV20-1 with TRBJ1-2; D gene uncertain. Germline CDR1 reads DFQATT; CDR2 reads SNEGSKA (reference sequence). The length of the CDR3 is 13 residues. V lost 4 bases to trimming and J lost 5 bases, with 14 bases between them. The CDR3 DNA reads TGCAGTGCTATTGACCAGCGCAGTTATGGCTACACCTCC. It is translated as CSAIDQRSYGYTS.

Comment on this clonotype: A read error may account for a junction end that differs from germline. The rearrangement joins TRBV11-2 to TRBJ1-6, with D perhaps matching TRBD1 (6 bases). The CDR3 extends over 14 amino acids. Germline assignment: CDR1 SGHAT and CDR2 FQNNGV. The DNA of the CDR3 is TGTACCAGCAGCTTATACCCAGGGGCCTCACCCCTCCACTTT. Encoded protein: CTSSLYPGASPLHF.

Concerning this clonotype itself: An end of the junction does not agree with germline; a read error may underlie this. CDR3 sequence reads: CANSRDRNIEAFF. CDR3 in DNA: TGTGCCAATAGCCGGGACCGCAACATTGAAGCTTTCTTT. This chain joins TRBV11-1 and TRBJ1-1; tentatively, D is TRBD1 (5 bases). CDR3 length equals 13 residues. Germline V lookup: CDR1 SGHAT, CDR2 FQDESV (reference sequence). Using reference TRBV11-1 and TRBJ1-1 for the parts outside the CDR3, the full variable domain is EAEVAQSPRYKITEKSQAVAFWCDPISGHATLYWYRQILGQGPELLVQFQDESVVDDSQLPKDRFSAERLKGVDSTLKIQPAELGDSAMYLCANSRDRNIEAFFGQGTRLTVV.

This clonotype was picked up many times. This chain links TRBV20-1 with TRBJ1-1; D is uncertain. Trimming took off 4 bases at V and 1 base at J, with 13 bases between the two ends. The CDR3 is 14 residues long. The V gene's germline CDR1 is DFQATT and CDR2 SNEGSKA (reference sequence). The CDR3, as DNA: TGCAGTGCTACATCGTCTTCAGGGAACACTGAAGCTTTCTTT. Translating gives CSATSSSGNTEAFF.

On this clonotype: At one end the junction does not follow the germline gene, possibly because of a read error. The rearrangement uses TRBV11-3 and TRBJ2-2; TRBD2 might be the D (6 bases). The CDR3 is 15 amino acids. Germline V gene lookup returns CDR1 SGHNT and CDR2 YENEEA. CDR3 amino acids: CTSRPGTGVTGELFF. In DNA, the CDR3 is TGTACCAGCAGACCCGGGACGGGAGTAACCGGGGAGCTGTTTTTT.

The rearrangement joins TRBV20-1 to TRBJ2-1; D is possibly TRBD1 or TRBD2 (5 bases each). CDR1 is DFQATT, CDR2 SNEGSKA, per germline (reference sequence). The CDR3 contains 15 residues. The V and J ends lost 4 bases and 2 bases respectively, with 15 bases between them. The CDR3 reads CSATGAPRTYNEQFF. The CDR3 coding sequence is TGCAGTGCTACCGGGGCCCCCCGCACCTACAATGAGCAGTTCTTC.

Notes on this clonotype: The junction departs from germline at one end; a sequencing error may be responsible. V is TRBV11-2 and J is TRBJ2-3; D is undetermined. Germline CDR1 is SGHAT and CDR2 is FQNNGV. The CDR3 has 16 amino acids. In DNA form, the CDR3 reads TGTGCCACCAGCCCCAACAGCGTAATTAGCACAGATACGTATTATTTT. It specifies CATSPNSVISTDTYYF.